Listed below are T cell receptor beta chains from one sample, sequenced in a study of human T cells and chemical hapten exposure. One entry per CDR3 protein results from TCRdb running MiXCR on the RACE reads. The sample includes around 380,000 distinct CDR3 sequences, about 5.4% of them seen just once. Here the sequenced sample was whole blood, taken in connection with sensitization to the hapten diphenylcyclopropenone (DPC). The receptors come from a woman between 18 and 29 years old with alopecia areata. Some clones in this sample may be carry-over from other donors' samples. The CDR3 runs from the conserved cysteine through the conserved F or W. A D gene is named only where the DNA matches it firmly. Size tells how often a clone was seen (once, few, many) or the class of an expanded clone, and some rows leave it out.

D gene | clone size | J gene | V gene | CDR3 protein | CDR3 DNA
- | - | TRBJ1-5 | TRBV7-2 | CASSLSGPQHF | TGTGCCAGCAGCTTGAGTGGGCCCCAGCATTTT
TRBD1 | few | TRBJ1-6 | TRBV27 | CASSLSAAGGPGSLHF | TGTGCCAGCAGTTTATCGGCGGCAGGGGGCCCTGGATCCCTCCACTTT
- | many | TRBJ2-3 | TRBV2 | CARKDSDADTQYF | TGTGCCAGAAAGGACTCGGACGCCGATACGCAGTATTTT
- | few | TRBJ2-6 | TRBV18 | CASSPGPSGANVLTF | TGTGCCAGCTCCCCGGGACCTTCTGGGGCCAACGTCCTGACTTTC
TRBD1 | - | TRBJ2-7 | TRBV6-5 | CASAGQGYEQYF | TGTGCCAGCGCCGGACAGGGGTACGAGCAGTACTTC
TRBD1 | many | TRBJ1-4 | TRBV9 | CASSATGTENEKLFF | TGTGCCAGCAGCGCCACTGGGACAGAAAATGAAAAACTGTTTTTT
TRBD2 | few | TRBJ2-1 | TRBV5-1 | CASSREALAGTNEQFF | TGCGCCAGCAGCCGGGAGGCACTAGCGGGGACCAATGAGCAGTTCTTC
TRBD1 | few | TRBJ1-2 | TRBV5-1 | CASSLAGTGTYGYTF | TGCGCCAGCAGCTTGGCCGGGACAGGGACCTATGGCTACACCTTC
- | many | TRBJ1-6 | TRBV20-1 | CSAKTTTASSYNSPLHF | TGCAGTGCTAAAACAACGACAGCGAGCTCCTATAATTCACCCCTCCACTTT
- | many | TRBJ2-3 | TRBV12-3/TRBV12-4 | CASSLRQPDTQYF | TGTGCCAGCAGCCTACGTCAGCCAGATACGCAGTATTTT
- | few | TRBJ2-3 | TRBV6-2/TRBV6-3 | CASSYSGGITDTQYF | TGTGCCAGCAGTTATTCCGGGGGTATCACAGATACGCAGTATTTT
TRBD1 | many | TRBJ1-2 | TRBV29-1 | CSVEDGDRNYGYTF | TGCAGCGTTGAAGACGGGGACAGAAACTATGGCTACACCTTC
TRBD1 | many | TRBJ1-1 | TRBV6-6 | CASRYRDRDETEAFF | TGTGCCAGCAGGTACCGGGACAGGGACGAGACTGAAGCTTTCTTT
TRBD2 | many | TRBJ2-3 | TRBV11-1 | CASSHPSGGYTDTQYF | TGTGCCAGCAGCCATCCTAGCGGGGGGTACACAGATACGCAGTATTTT
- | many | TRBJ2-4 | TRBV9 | CASSVEGAWNIQYF | TGTGCCAGCAGCGTAGAAGGGGCATGGAACATTCAGTACTTC
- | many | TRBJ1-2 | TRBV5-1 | CASSLGAIGYGYTF | TGCGCCAGCAGCTTGGGGGCCATCGGCTATGGCTACACCTTC
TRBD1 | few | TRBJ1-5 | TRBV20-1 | CSARPLTGNQPQHF | TGCAGTGCTAGACCTCTGACAGGGAATCAGCCCCAGCATTTT
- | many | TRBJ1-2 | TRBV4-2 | CASSPTEAGGGFANGYTF | TGTGCCAGCAGCCCCACGGAAGCGGGGGGAGGATTTGCAAATGGCTACACCTTC
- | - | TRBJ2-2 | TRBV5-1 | CASSWSTTGELFF | TGCGCCAGCAGCTGGTCCACCACCGGGGAGCTGTTTTTT